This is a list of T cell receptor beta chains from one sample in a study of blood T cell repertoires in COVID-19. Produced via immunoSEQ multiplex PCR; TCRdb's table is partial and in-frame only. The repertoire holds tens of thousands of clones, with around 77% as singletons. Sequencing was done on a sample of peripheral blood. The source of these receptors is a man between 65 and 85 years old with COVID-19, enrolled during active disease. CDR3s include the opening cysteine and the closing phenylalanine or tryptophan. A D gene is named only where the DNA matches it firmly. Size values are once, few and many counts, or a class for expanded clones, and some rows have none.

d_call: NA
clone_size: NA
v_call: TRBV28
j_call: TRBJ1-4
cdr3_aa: CASRETGGFNEKLFF
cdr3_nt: TGTGCCAGCAGAGAGACAGGAGGATTTAATGAAAAACTGTTTTTT

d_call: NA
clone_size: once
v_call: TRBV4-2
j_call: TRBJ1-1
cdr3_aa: CASSQGAGLNTEAFF
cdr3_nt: TGTGCCAGCAGCCAAGGAGCAGGCCTGAACACTGAAGCTTTCTTT

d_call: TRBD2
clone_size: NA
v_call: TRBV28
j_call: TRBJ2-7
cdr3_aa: CASSPSGTSGYEQYF
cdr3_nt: TGTGCCAGCAGTCCCTCCGGGACTAGCGGCTACGAGCAGTACTTC

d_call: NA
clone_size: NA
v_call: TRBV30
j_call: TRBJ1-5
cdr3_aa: CAWSVLSGLNQPQHF
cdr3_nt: TGTGCCTGGAGTGTACTTTCTGGACTAAATCAGCCCCAGCATTTT

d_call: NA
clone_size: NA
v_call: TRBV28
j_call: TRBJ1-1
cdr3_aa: CASQGPGLNTEAFF
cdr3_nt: TGTGCCAGCCAAGGGCCGGGGTTGAACACTGAAGCTTTCTTT

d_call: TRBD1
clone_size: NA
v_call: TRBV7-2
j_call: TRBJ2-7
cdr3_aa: CASRLGGQAAEQYF
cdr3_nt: TGTGCCAGCAGGCTAGGAGGACAGGCGGCAGAGCAGTACTTC

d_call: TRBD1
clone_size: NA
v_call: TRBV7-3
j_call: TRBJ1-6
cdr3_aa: CASSLGGQGFDSPLHF
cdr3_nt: TGTGCCAGCAGCTTAGGGGGACAGGGGTTTGATTCACCCCTCCACTTT

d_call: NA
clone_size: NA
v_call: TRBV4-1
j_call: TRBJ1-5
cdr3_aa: CASSQGWARGIGQPQHF
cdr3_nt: TGCGCCAGCAGCCAAGGGTGGGCCAGGGGAATAGGTCAGCCCCAGCATTTT

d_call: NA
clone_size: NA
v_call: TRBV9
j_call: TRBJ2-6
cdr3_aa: CASSVAPLGSGANVLTF
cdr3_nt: TGTGCCAGCAGCGTTGCCCCTCTAGGCTCTGGGGCCAACGTCCTGACTTTC

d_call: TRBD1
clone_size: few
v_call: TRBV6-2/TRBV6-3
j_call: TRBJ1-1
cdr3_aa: CASSYFLPGGTLYTEAFF
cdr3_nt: TGTGCCAGCAGTTACTTCCTGCCAGGGGGCACGTTATACACTGAAGCTTTCTTT

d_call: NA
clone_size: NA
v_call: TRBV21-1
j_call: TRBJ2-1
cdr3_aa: CASSSTLAGVNNEQFF
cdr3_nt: TGTGCCAGCAGCTCCACACTAGCGGGAGTTAATAATGAGCAGTTCTTC

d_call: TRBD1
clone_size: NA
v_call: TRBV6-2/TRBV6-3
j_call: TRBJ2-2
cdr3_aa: CASSYSGTGGFIGGTGELFF
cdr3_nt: TGTGCCAGCAGTTACTCGGGGACAGGGGGCTTTATAGGAGGCACCGGGGAGCTGTTTTTT

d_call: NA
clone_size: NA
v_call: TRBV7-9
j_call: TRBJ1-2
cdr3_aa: CASSLSAGDYTF
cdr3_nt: TGTGCCAGCAGCTTAAGTGCAGGGGATTACACCTTC

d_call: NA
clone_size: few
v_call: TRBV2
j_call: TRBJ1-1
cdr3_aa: CATIQQERAEAFF
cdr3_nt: TGTGCCACCATACAACAGGAAAGGGCTGAAGCTTTCTTT

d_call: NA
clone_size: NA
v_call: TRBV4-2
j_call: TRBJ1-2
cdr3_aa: CASSPGGINYGYTF
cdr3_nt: TGTGCCAGCAGCCCCGGTGGCATTAACTATGGTTACACCTTC

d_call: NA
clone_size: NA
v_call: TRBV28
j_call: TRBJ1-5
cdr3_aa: CASSPTRPVPGRAQHF
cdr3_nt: TGTGCCAGCAGTCCCACACGCCCAGTCCCTGGTCGGGCCCAGCATTTT

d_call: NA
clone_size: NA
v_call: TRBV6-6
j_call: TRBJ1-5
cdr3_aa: CASSPGNWSPQHF
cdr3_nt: TGTGCCAGCAGTCCAGGGAATTGGTCGCCCCAGCATTTT

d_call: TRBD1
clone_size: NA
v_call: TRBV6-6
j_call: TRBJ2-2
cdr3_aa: CASSYPQGAGTGELFF
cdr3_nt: TGTGCCAGCAGTTACCCACAGGGGGCTGGCACCGGGGAGCTGTTTTTT

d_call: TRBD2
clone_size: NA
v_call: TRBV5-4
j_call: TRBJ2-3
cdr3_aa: CASSLGIAGSTDTQYF
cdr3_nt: TGTGCCAGCAGCTTGGGTATAGCGGGGAGCACAGATACGCAGTATTTT

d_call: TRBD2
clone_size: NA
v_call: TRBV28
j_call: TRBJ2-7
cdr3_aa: CASSSNLAGIAYEQYF
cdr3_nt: TGTGCCAGCAGTTCCAATCTAGCGGGGATAGCCTACGAGCAGTACTTC

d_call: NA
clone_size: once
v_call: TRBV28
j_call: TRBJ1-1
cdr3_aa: CASSSPWGLMNTEAFF
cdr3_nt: TGTGCCAGCAGTTCACCTTGGGGGCTCATGAACACTGAAGCTTTCTTT

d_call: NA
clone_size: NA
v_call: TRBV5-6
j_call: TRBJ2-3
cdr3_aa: CASSLEQYYTDTQYF
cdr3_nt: TGTGCCAGCAGCTTGGAACAGTATTACACAGATACGCAGTATTTT

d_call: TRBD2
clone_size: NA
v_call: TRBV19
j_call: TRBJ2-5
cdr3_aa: CASLGGEQETQYF
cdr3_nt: TGTGCCAGTCTGGGGGGGGAACAAGAGACCCAGTACTTC

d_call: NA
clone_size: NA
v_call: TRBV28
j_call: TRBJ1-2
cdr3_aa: CDGREVRGYTF
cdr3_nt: TGTGACGGGAGGGAGGTGCGGGGCTACACCTTC

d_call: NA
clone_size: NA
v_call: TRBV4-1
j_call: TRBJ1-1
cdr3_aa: CASSQVQASMNTEAFF
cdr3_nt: TGCGCCAGCAGCCAAGTTCAGGCGTCTATGAACACTGAAGCTTTCTTT

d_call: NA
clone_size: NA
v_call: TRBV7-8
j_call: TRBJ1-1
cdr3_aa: CASSFSGVNTEAFF
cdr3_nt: TGTGCCAGCAGCTTTTCAGGGGTGAACACTGAAGCTTTCTTT

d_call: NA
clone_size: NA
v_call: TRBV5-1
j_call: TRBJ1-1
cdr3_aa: CASSPWGGNTEAFF
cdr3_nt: TGCGCCAGCAGCCCCTGGGGGGGGAACACTGAAGCTTTCTTT

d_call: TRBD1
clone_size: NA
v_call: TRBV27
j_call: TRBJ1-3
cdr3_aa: CASSWTGGAGNTIYF
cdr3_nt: TGTGCCAGCAGTTGGACAGGGGGCGCTGGAAACACCATATATTTT

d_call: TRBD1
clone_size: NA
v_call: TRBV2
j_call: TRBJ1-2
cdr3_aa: CASRKGAGTGYYGYTF
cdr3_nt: TGTGCCAGCAGGAAGGGGGCCGGGACAGGGTACTATGGCTACACCTTC